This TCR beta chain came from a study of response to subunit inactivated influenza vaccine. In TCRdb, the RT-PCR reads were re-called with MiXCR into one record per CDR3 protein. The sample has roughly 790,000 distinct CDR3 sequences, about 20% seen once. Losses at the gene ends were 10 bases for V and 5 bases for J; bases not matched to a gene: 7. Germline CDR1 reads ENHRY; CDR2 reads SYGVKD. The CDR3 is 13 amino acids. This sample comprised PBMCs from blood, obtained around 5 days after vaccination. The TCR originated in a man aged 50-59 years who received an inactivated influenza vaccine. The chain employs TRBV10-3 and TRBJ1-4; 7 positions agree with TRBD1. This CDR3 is CATSGGINEKLFF. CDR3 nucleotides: TGTGCCACGTCAGGGGGTATAAATGAAAAACTGTTTTTT.